The 12 T cell receptor beta chains below were found in one sample sequenced in a study of cytomegalovirus exposure and HLA in healthy donors. The PCR contained 60 Vbeta and 13 Jbeta primers. Method: immunoSEQ multiplex PCR; TCRdb's copy keeps in-frame clones and lacks some. This listing includes 120,000 to 150,000 clones. The sample was PBMCs. The source of these receptors is a man aged 35 to 55 in good health and CMV-seronegative.

The CDR3 DNA sequence: TGTGCCAGCAGTGACATCGGGACAGGTTATGGCTACACCTTC. It yields the protein CASSDIGTGYGYTF. J is TRBJ1-2 and V is TRBV2, with 8 bases aligning to TRBD1. This CDR3 contains 14 residues. V shed 3 bases and J 5 bases; nucleotides not matched to a gene: 5. Per germline, CDR1 SNHLY and CDR2 FYNNEI.

The V gene is TRBV15, the J gene TRBJ2-7, with D perhaps matching TRBD1 (6 bases). Trimming removed 0 bases at V and 3 bases at J, with 9 bases between. Germline loops: CDR1 LNHNV, CDR2 YYDKDF (reference sequence). The CDR3 totals 14 residues. For the CDR3, the DNA is TGTGCCACCAGCAGAGATCAGGGGAACTACGAGCAGTACTTC. It codes for CATSRDQGNYEQYF.

The chain carries TRBV27 and TRBJ2-7; D gene ambiguous. V lost 7 bases and J 3 bases, leaving 16 bases between the germline ends. CDR1 is MNHEY and CDR2 is SMNVEV in the germline V gene (reference sequence). This CDR3 is 14 amino acids long. This chain's CDR3 is CASTKSESNYEQYF. The CDR3 DNA sequence: TGTGCCAGCACCAAGAGCGAATCTAACTACGAGCAGTACTTC.

This chain uses TRBV5-1 with TRBJ1-2, with TRBD1 matching 8 bases. From germline, CDR1 is SGHRS and CDR2 YFSETQ. V was pared by 0 bases and J by 7 bases, with 2 bases of the junction left unmatched. There are 13 residues in the CDR3. The DNA of the CDR3 is TGCGCCAGCAGCTTGGCGCAGGGGGCTGGCTACACCTTC. It codes for CASSLAQGAGYTF.

The CDR3, as DNA: TGTGCCATCTCCAGGGAATCTAACTATGGCTACACCTTC. Translation gives CAISRESNYGYTF. The J gene is TRBJ1-2, the V gene TRBV10-3; D may be TRBD1 (5 bases). The CDR3 is made up of 13 amino acids. The V end was cut by 8 bases, the J end by 0 bases, with 10 bases between. Germline CDR1 ENHRY, CDR2 SYGVKD.

The J gene is TRBJ1-4, the V gene TRBV7-9; D not certain. V dropped 5 bases and J dropped 7 bases, with 14 bases sitting between them. Germline loops: CDR1 SEHNR, CDR2 FQNEAQ (reference sequence). This CDR3 has 14 residues. This CDR3 is CASSPSREGEKLFF. The DNA of the CDR3 is TGTGCCAGCAGCCCATCTCGGGAAGGTGAAAAACTGTTTTTT.

The chain couples TRBV7-2 to TRBJ1-3; weak D call: TRBD1 (6 bases). Trimming took 1 base from V and 2 from J, leaving 9 bases between them. CDR3 length: 15 amino acids. Germline CDR1 and CDR2: SGHTA and FQGNSA. The CDR3 spells CASSLDGTTGNTIYF. The CDR3 DNA is TGTGCCAGCAGCTTAGATGGGACAACTGGAAACACCATATATTTT.

The V and J genes are TRBV7-2 and TRBJ2-3; 8 bases map to TRBD2. This CDR3 contains 15 residues. With V trimmed by 5 bases and J by 6 bases, 10 bases remained unmatched. CDR1 is SGHTA, CDR2 FQGNSA, per germline. CDR3 sequence reads: CASSPSGGPPDTQYF. In nucleotides, the CDR3 is TGTGCCAGCAGCCCAAGCGGGGGCCCCCCGGATACGCAGTATTTT.

The chain uses TRBV6-5 and TRBJ1-2; 11 nucleotides line up with TRBD1. CDR1 is MNHEY, CDR2 SVGAGI, per germline. This CDR3 is built from 15 residues. Trimming cost V 7 bases and J 3 bases; bases outside gene matches: 7. The CDR3 sequence is CASTPGTGGYYGYTF. Written as DNA, the CDR3 is TGTGCCAGCACCCCAGGGACAGGGGGATACTATGGCTACACCTTC.

The V and J genes are TRBV7-3 and TRBJ2-1, with a possible D match to TRBD2 (7 bases). Trimming cost V 0 bases and J 2 bases, with 11 bases left between them. Germline values: CDR1 SGHTA, CDR2 FQGTGA. The CDR3 has 16 residues. The CDR3 bases are TGTGCCAGCAGCTTAACAGGGGGGGCCGCCTACAATGAGCAGTTCTTC. Its protein is CASSLTGGAAYNEQFF.

The rearrangement uses TRBV7-3 and TRBJ2-2; 7 positions match TRBD1. There are 14 residues in the CDR3. Germline lookup yields CDR1 SGHTA and CDR2 FQGTGA. The trim removed 2 bases at V and 7 bases at J, leaving 4 bases unmatched. The CDR3 DNA is TGTGCCAGCAGCTTACCGGACAGGAACGGGGAGCTGTTTTTT. Its protein is CASSLPDRNGELFF.

The rearrangement joins TRBV2 to TRBJ1-2, with a tentative D call TRBD1 (5 bases). CDR1 and CDR2 from the germline V gene are SNHLY and FYNNEI. V gave up 5 bases and J gave up 4 bases, with 14 bases separating them. The CDR3 is 14 residues long. The CDR3 loop is CASSPSWQGYGYTF. The CDR3 DNA reads as TGTGCCAGCAGTCCTTCGTGGCAGGGCTATGGCTACACCTTC.